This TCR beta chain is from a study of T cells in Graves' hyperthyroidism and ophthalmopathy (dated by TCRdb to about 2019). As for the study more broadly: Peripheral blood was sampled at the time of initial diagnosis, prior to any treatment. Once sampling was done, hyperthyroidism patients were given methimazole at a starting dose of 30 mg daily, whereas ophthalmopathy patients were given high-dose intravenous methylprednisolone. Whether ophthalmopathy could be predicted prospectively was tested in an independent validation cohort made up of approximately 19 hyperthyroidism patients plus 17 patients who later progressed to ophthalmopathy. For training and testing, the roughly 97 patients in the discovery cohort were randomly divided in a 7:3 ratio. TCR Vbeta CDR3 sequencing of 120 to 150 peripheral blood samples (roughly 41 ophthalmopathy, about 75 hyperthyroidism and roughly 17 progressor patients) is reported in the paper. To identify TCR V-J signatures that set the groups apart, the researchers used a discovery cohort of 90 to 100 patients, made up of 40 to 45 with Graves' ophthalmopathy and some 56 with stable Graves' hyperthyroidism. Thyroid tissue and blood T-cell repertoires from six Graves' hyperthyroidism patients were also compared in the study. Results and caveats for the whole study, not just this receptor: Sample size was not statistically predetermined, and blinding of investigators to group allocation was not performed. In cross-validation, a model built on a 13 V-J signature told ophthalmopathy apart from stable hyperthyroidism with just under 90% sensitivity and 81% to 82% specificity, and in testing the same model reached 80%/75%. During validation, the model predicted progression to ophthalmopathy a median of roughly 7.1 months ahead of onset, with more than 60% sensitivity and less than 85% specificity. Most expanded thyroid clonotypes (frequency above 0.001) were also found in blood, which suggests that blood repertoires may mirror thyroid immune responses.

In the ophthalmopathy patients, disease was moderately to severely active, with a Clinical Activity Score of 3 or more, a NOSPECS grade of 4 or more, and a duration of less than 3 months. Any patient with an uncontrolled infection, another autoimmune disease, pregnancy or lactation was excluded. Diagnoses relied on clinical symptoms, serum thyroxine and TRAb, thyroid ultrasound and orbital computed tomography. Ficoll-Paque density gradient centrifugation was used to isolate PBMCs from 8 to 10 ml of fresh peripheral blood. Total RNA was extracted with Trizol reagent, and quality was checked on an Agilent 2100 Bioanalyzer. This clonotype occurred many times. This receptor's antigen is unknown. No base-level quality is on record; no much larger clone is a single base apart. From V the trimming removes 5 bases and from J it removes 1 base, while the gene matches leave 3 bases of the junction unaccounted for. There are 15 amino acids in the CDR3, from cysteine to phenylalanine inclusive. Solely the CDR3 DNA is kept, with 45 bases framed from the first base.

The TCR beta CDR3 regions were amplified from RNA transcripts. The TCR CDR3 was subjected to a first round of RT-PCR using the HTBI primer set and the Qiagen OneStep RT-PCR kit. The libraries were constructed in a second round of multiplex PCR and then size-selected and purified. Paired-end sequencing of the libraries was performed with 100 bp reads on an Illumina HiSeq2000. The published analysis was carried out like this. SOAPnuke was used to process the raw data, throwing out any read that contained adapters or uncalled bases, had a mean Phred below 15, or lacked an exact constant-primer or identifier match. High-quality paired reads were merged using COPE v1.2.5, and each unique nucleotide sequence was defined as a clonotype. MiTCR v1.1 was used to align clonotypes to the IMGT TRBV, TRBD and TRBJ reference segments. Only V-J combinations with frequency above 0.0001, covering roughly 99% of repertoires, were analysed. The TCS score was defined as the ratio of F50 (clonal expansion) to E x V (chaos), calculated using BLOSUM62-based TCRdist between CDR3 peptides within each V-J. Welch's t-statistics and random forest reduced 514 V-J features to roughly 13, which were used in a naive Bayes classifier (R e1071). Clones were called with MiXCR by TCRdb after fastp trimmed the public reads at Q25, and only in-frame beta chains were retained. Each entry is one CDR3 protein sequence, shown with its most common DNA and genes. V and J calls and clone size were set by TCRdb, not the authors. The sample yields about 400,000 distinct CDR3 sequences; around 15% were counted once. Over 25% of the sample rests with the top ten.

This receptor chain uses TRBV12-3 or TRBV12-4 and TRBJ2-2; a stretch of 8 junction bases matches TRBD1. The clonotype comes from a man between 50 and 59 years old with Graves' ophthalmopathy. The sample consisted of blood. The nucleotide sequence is TGTGCCAGCAGTCCGGACAGGGTGAACACCGGGGAGCTGTTTTTT. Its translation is CASSPDRVNTGELFF.